The source of this T cell receptor beta chain is a study of blood T cell repertoires in COVID-19. Background on the study: Sites in the United States, Italy and Spain provided acute and convalescent COVID-19 samples. T cells, B-cell-depleted T cells, or PBMCs provided the cDNA or gDNA that served as material.

Germline V CDR1 and CDR2: MNHEY, SVGAGI. V was clipped by 1 base and J by 4 bases; unmatched bases: 4. The CDR3 runs 15 residues. Authors' data handling: How many nucleated cells were present was estimated from reference gene primer amplification. Libraries were prepared by immunoSEQ multiplex PCR; TCRdb keeps only in-frame clonotypes and omits some of them. The DNA gave D and trimming, while V, J and clone size come from that table. The sample has about 200,000 clones; 89% are singletons. Sequencing input: peripheral blood. This rearrangement joins TRBV6-5 to TRBJ2-7; 10 positions match TRBD1. The clonotype was recovered from a man in his sixties who had recovered from COVID-19. The CDR3 region has the DNA TGTGCCAGCAGTTACTTCCGGGACAGGGGTTACGAGCAGTACTTC. It codes for CASSYFRDRGYEQYF.